This entry concerns a single TCR beta chain. This record belongs to a study of shared clonotypes between healthy human individuals. Generated by immunoSEQ multiplex PCR, the TCRdb table keeps only in-frame clones and is missing some. The table records about a million clones, more than 60% of them present only once. This receptor was identified in a man between 18 and 29 years old in good health. The sequencing input was memory CD4+ T cells sorted from blood. Regarding subset: CD45RA-negative fraction.

The CDR3 nucleotides are TGTGCCAGCAACCCTGACAAGAACACCGGGGAGCTGTTTTTT. It translates to CASNPDKNTGELFF. The gene calls are TRBV9 and TRBJ2-2; D unresolved. The CDR3 has 14 residues. With 6 bases removed from V and 1 base from J, the gap between germline ends came to 10 bases. CDR1 is SGDLS and CDR2 is YYNGEE in the germline V gene.